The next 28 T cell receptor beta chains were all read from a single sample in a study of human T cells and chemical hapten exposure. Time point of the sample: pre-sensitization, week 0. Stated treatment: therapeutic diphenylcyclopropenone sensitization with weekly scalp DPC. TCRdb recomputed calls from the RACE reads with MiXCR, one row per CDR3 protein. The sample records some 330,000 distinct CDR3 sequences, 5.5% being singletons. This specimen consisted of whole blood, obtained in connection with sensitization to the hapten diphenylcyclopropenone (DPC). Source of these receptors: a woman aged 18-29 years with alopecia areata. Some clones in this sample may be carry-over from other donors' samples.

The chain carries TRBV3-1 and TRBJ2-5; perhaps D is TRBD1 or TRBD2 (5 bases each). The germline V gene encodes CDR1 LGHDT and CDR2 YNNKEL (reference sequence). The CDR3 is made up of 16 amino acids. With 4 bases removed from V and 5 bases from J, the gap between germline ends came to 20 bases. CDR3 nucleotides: TGTGCCAGCAGCCCGGACTCCGCGACAGTCATGGAGACCCAGTACTTC. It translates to CASSPDSATVMETQYF.

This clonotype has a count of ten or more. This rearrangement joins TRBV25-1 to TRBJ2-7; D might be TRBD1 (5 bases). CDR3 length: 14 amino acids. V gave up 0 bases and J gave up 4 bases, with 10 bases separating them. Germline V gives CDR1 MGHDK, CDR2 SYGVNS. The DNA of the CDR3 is TGTGCCAGCAGTGAATATGGGGCAGTTTACGAGCAGTACTTC. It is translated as CASSEYGAVYEQYF.

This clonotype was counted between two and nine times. Here the CDR3 reads CASSYSARGGTEAFF. CDR3 in DNA: TGTGCCAGCAGTTACTCGGCCAGGGGGGGAACTGAAGCTTTCTTT. The chain combines TRBV6-2 or TRBV6-3 with TRBJ1-1; 7 nucleotides align to TRBD1. Germline assignment: CDR1 MNHEY and CDR2 SVGEGT. The CDR3 totals 15 residues. V was pared by 0 bases and J by 5 bases, with 6 bases of the junction left unmatched.

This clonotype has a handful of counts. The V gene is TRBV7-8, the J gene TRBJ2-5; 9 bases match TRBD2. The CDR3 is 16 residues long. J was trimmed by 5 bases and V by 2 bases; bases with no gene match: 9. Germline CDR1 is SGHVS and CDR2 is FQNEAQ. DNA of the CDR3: TGTGCCAGCAGCTTACAGCCTAGCGGGGTACACGAGACCCAGTACTTC. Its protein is CASSLQPSGVHETQYF.

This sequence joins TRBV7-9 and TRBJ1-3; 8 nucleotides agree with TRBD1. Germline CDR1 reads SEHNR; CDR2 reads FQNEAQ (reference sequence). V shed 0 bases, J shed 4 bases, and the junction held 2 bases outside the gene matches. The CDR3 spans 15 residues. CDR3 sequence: CASSLAGTGGNTIYF. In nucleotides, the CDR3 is TGTGCCAGCAGCTTAGCCGGGACAGGCGGAAACACCATATATTTT.

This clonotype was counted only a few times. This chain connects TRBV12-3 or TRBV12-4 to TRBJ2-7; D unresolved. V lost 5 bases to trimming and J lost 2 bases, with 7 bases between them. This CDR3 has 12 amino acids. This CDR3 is CASSHVTYEQYF. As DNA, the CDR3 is TGTGCCAGCAGTCACGTTACCTACGAGCAGTACTTC.

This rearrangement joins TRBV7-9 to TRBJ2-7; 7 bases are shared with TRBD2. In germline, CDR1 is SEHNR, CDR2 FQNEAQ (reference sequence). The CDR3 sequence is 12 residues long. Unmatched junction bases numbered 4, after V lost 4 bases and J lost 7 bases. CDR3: CASSSWEGEQYF. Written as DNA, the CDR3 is TGTGCCAGCAGCTCTTGGGAGGGGGAGCAGTACTTC.

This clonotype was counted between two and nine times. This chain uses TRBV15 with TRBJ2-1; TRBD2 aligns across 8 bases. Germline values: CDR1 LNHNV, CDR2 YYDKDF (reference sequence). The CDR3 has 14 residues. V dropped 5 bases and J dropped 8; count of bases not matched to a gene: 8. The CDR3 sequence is CATSPGGAQDEQFF. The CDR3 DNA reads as TGTGCCACCAGCCCGGGGGGGGCCCAGGATGAGCAGTTCTTC.

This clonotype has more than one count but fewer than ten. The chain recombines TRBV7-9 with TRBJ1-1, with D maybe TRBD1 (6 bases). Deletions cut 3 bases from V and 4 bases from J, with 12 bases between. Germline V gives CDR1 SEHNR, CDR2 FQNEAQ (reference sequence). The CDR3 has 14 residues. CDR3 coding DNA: TGTGCCAGCAGCTTTCAGGGGACCCCCACTGAAGCTTTCTTT. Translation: CASSFQGTPTEAFF.

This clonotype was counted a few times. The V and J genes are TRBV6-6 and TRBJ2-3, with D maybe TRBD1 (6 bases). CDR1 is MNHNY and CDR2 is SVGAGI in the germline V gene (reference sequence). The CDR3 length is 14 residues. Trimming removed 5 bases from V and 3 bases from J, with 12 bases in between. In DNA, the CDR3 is TGTGCCAGCAGTCCAGGGGTAGGGACAGATACGCAGTATTTT. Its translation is CASSPGVGTDTQYF.

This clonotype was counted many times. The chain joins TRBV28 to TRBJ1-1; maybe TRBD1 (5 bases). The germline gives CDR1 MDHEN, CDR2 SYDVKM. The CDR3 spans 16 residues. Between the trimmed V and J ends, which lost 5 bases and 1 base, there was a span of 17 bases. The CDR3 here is CASSPGSLTGNTEAFF. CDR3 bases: TGTGCCAGCAGTCCCGGGTCCCTTACAGGGAACACTGAAGCTTTCTTT.

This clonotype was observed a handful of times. CDR3 residues: CSARLMEGFDTQYF. The CDR3 nucleotides read TGCAGTGCTAGACTAATGGAGGGTTTCGATACGCAGTATTTT. V usage is TRBV20-1 and J usage is TRBJ2-3; possibly TRBD2 for D (6 bases). Germline V gene sequence: CDR1 DFQATT, CDR2 SNEGSKA (reference sequence). The CDR3 extends over 14 amino acids. V was trimmed by 2 bases and J by 6 bases, leaving 15 bases between them.

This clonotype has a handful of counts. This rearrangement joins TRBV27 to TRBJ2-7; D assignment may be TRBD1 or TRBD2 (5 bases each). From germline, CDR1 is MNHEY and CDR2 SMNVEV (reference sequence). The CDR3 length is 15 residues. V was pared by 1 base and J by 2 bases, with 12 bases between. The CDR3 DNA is TGTGCCAGCAGTTTATACGGGACGCTGACCTACGAGCAGTACTTC. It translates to CASSLYGTLTYEQYF.

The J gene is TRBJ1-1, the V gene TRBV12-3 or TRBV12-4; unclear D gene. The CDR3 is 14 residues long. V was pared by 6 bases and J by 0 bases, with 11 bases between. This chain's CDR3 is CASSVKRLNTEAFF. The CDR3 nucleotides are TGTGCCAGCAGCGTAAAACGGTTGAACACTGAAGCTTTCTTT.

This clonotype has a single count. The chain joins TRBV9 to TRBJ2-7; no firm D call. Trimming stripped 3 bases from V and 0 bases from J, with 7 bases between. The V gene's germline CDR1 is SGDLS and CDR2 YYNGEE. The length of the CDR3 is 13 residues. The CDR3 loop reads CASSAGLSYEQYF. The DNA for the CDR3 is TGTGCCAGCAGCGCTGGTCTCTCCTACGAGCAGTACTTC. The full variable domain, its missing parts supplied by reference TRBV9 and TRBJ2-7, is DSGVTQTPKHLITATGQRVTLRCSPRSGDLSVYWYQQSLDQGLQFLIQYYNGEERAKGNILERFSAQQFPDLHSELNLSSLELGDSALYFCASSAGLSYEQYFGPGTRLTVT.

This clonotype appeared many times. The chain's CDR3 is CASSQDTGGVSEVDTQYF. CDR3 DNA sequence: TGTGCCAGCAGCCAAGATACTGGAGGGGTATCGGAAGTAGATACGCAGTATTTT. This chain connects TRBV3-1 to TRBJ2-3; perhaps TRBD2 as D (6 bases). CDR1 is LGHDT, CDR2 YNNKEL, per germline (reference sequence). CDR3 length: 18 residues. The V end was cut by 0 bases, the J end by 5 bases, with 21 bases between.

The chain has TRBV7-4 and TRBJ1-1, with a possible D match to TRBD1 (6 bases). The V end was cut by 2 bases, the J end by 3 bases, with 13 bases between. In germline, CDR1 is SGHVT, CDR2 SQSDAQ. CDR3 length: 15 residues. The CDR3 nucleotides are TGTGCCAGCAGCTTAAACGGGCGGGGGCACACTGAAGCTTTCTTT. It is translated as CASSLNGRGHTEAFF. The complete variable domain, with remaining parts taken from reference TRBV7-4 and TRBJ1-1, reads GAGVSQSPRYKVAKRGRDVALRCDSISGHVTLYWYRQTLGQGSEVLTYSQSDAQRDKSGRPSGRFSAERPERSVSTLKIQRTEQGDSAVYLCASSLNGRGHTEAFFGQGTRLTVV.

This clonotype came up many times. This CDR3 reads CASSLPARPHEQYF. The CDR3 DNA reads as TGTGCCAGCAGCCTGCCCGCGAGACCCCACGAGCAGTACTTC. V is TRBV7-8 and J is TRBJ2-7; D gene unclear. V was trimmed by 5 bases and J by 5 bases, leaving 16 bases between them. CDR3 length equals 14 residues. CDR1 is SGHVS, CDR2 FQNEAQ, per germline.

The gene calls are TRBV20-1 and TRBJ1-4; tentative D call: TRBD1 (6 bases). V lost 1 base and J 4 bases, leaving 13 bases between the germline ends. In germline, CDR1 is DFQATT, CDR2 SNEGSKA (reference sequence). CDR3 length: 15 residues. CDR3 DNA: TGCAGTGCTAGAGGGGTGACAGGAGTTAATGAAAAACTGTTTTTT. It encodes CSARGVTGVNEKLFF.

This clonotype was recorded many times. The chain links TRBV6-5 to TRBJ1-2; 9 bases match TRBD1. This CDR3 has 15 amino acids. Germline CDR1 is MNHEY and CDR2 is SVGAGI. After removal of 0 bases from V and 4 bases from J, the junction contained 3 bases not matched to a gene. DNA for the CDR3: TGTGCCAGCAGTTACTCTGGGACAGGGTTCTATGGCTACACCTTC. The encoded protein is CASSYSGTGFYGYTF.

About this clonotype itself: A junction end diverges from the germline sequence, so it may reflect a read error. The CDR3 protein is CSASMSWTADTLYF. CDR3 sequence (DNA): TGCAGTGCTAGTATGTCCTGGACGGCAGATACGCTGTATTTT. The V call is TRBV20-1, the J call TRBJ2-3; D is unclear. The CDR3 runs 14 residues. CDR1 is DFQATT and CDR2 is SNEGSKA in the germline V gene (reference sequence).

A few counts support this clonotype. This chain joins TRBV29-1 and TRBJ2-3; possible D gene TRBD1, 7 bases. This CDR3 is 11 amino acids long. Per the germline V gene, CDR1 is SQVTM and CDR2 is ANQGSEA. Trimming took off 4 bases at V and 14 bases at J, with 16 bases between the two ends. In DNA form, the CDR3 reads TGCAGCGTTGTAGACAGGGACTCCTCGTATTTT. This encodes CSVVDRDSSYF.

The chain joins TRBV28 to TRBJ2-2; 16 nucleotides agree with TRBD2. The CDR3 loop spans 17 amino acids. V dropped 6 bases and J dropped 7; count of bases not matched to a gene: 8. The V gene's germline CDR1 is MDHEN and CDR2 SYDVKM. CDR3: CASSKGLAGGPYGELFF. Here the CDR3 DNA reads TGTGCCAGCAGCAAGGGACTAGCGGGGGGGCCTTACGGGGAGCTGTTTTTT.

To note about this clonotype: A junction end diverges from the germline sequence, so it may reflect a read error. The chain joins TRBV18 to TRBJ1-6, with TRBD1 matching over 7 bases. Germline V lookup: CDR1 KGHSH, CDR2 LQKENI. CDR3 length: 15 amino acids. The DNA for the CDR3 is TGTGCCAGCTCATCCTCGGCAGGGGGTAATACACCCCTCCACTTT. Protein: CASSSSAGGNTPLHF.

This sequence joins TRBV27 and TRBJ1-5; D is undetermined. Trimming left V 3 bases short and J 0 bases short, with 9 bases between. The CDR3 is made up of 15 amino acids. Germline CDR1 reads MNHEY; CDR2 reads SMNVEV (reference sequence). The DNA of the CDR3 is TGTGCCAGCAGTTTTTCTAGACCTAGCAATCAGCCCCAGCATTTT. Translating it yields CASSFSRPSNQPQHF.

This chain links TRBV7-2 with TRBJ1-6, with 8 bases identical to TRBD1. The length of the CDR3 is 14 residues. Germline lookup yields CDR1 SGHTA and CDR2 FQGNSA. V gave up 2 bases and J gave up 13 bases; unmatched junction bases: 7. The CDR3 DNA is TGTGCCAGCAGCTTAAGTACAGGGGGAGGTCCCCTCCACTTT. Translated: CASSLSTGGGPLHF.

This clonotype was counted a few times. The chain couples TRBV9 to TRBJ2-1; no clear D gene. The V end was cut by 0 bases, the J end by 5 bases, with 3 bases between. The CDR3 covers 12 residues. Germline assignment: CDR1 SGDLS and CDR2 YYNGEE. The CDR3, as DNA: TGTGCCAGCAGCGTAGCGGACAATGAGCAGTTCTTC. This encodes CASSVADNEQFF. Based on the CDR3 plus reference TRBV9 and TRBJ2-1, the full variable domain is DSGVTQTPKHLITATGQRVTLRCSPRSGDLSVYWYQQSLDQGLQFLIQYYNGEERAKGNILERFSAQQFPDLHSELNLSSLELGDSALYFCASSVADNEQFFGPGTRLTVL.

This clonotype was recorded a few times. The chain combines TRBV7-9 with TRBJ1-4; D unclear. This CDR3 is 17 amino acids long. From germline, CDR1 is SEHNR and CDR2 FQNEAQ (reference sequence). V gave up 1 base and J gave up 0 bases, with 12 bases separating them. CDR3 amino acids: CASSLGARVATNEKLFF. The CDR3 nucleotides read TGTGCCAGCAGCTTAGGTGCCAGAGTTGCAACTAATGAAAAACTGTTTTTT.